This T cell receptor beta chain stems from a study of cytotoxic CD8 clonotypes in ibrutinib-treated CLL. Turning to the study itself: Partial responses totalled about 24 and complete responses 2; after median about 67 months, roughly 14 remained remitted and about twelve progressed.

Profiled with immunoSEQ multiplex PCR; TCRdb holds only in-frame clones, not every one. This table holds approximately 100,000 clones, 70% to 80% found once. Germline V gene data show CDR1 as SGHAT and CDR2 as FQNNGV. CDR3 size: 18 residues. Losses at the gene ends were 0 bases for V and 0 bases for J; bases not matched to a gene: 7. The source was PBMCs, collected after 24 months of ibrutinib treatment. The TCR originated in a human donor with chronic lymphocytic leukemia. V usage is TRBV11-2 and J usage is TRBJ2-1, with 8 bases fitting TRBD2. This CDR3 is CASSLDRHSGSSYNEQFF. CDR3 in DNA: TGTGCCAGCAGCTTAGATCGGCACAGCGGGAGCTCCTACAATGAGCAGTTCTTC.